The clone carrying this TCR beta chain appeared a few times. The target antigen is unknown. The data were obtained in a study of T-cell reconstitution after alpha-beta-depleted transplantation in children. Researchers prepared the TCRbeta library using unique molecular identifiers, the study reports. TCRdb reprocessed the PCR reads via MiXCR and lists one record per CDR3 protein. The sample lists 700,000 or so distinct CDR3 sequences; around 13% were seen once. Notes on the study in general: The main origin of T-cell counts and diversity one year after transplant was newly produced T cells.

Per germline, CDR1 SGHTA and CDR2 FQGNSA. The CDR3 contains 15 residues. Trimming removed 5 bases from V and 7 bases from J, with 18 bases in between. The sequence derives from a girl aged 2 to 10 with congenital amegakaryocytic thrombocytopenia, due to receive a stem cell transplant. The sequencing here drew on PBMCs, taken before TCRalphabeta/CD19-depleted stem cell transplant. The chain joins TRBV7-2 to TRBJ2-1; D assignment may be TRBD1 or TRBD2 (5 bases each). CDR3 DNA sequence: TGTGCCAGCAGCCTTGGGTGGGGGAGAGGTAATGAGCAGTTCTTC. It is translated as CASSLGWGRGNEQFF.